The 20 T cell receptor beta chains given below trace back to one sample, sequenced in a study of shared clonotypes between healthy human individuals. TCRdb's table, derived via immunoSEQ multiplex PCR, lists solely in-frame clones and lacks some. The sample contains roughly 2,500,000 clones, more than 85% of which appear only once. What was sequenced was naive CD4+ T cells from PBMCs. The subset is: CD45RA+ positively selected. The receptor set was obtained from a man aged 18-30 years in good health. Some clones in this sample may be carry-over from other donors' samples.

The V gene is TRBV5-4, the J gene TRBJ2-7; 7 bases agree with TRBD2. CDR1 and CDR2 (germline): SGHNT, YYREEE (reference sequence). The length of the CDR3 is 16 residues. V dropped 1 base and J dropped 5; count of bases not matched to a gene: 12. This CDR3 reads CASSLKKRGLRNEQYF. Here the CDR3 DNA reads TGTGCCAGCAGCTTGAAGAAGCGGGGATTACGGAACGAGCAGTACTTC.

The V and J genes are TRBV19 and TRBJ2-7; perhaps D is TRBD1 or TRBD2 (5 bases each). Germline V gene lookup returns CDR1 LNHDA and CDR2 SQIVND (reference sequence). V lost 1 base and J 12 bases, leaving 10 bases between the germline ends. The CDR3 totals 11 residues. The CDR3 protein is CASSIGDHRYF. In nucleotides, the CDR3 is TGTGCCAGTAGTATAGGGGACCACCGGTACTTC.

CDR3: CAISGTYYEQYF. Here the CDR3 DNA reads TGTGCCATCAGTGGGACCTATTACGAGCAGTACTTC. The V and J genes are TRBV10-3 and TRBJ2-7; no clear D gene. The CDR3 length is 12 residues. V was cut by 4 bases and J by 4 bases, with 8 bases left in between. Germline V gene lookup returns CDR1 ENHRY and CDR2 SYGVKD.

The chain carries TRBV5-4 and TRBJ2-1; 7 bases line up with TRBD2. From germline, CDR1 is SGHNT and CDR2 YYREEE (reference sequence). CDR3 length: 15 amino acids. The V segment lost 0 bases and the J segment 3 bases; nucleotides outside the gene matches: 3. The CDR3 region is CASSLASGVYNEQFF. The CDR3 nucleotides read TGTGCCAGCAGCTTGGCTAGCGGAGTCTACAATGAGCAGTTCTTC. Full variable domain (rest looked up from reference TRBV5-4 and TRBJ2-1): ETGVTQSPTHLIKTRGQQVTLRCSSQSGHNTVSWYQQALGQGPQFIFQYYREEENGRGNFPPRFSGLQFPNYSSELNVNALELDDSALYLCASSLASGVYNEQFFGPGTRLTVL.

The CDR3 sequence is CASSLATGQGLIYGYTF. CDR3 nucleotide sequence: TGCGCCAGCAGCTTGGCCACCGGACAGGGTTTAATCTATGGCTACACCTTC. V and J are TRBV5-1 and TRBJ1-2, with 8 bases lining up with TRBD1. Germline-derived CDR1 and CDR2 are SGHRS and YFSETQ. V lost 0 bases, J lost 4 bases, and 11 bases stayed unmatched. The CDR3 totals 17 residues.

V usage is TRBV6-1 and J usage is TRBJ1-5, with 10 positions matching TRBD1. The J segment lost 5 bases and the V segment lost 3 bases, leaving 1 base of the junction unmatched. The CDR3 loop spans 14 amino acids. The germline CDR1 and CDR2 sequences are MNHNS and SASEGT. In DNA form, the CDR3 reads TGTGCCAGCAGTGAGGACAGGGGGTATCAGCCCCAGCATTTT. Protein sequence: CASSEDRGYQPQHF.

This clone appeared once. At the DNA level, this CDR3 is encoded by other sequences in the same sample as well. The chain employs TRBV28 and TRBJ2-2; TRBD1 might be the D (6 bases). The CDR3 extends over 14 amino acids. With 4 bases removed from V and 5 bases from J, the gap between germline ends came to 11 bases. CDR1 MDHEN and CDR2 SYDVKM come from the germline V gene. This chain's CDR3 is CASSSGHPTGELFF. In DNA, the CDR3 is TGTGCCAGCAGTTCGGGACATCCGACCGGGGAGCTGTTTTTT.

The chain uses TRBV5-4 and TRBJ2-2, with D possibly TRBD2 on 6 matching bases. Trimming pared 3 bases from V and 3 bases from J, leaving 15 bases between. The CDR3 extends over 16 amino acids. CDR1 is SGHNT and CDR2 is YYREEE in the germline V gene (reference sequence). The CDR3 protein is CASSYSQRGDTGELFF. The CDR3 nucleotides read TGTGCCAGCAGCTATAGCCAGCGCGGGGACACCGGGGAGCTGTTTTTT.

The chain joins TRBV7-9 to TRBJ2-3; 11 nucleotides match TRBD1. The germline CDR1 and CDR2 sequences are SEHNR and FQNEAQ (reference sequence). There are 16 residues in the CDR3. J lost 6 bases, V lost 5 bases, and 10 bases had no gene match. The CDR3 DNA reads TGTGCCAGCAGCGACGGGACAGGGGGTTCTATTGATACGCAGTATTTT. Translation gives CASSDGTGGSIDTQYF.

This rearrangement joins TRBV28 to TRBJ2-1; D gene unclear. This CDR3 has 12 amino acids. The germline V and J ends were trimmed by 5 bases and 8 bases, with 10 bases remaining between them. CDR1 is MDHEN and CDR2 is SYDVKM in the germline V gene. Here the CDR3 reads CASSPWSHEQFF. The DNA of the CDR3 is TGTGCCAGCAGTCCTTGGAGCCATGAGCAGTTCTTC.

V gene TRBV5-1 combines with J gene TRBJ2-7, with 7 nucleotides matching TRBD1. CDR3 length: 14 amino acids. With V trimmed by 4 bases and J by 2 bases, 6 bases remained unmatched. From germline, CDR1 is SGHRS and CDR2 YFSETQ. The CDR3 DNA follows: TGCGCCAGCAGCGTAGGACAGGTGCCCTACGAGCAGTACTTC. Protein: CASSVGQVPYEQYF.

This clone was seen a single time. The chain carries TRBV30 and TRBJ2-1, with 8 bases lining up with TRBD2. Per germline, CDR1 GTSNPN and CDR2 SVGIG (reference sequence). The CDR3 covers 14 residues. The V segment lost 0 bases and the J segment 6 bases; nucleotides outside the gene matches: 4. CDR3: CAWSVSTSGNEQFF. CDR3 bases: TGTGCCTGGAGTGTAAGTACTAGCGGCAATGAGCAGTTCTTC.

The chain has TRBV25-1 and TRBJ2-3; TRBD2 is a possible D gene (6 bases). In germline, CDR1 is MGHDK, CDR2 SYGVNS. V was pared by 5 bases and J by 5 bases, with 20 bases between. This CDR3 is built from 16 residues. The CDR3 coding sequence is TGTGCCAGCAGTTTAATTGACGGGGGAGTTAGAGATACGCAGTATTTT. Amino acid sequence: CASSLIDGGVRDTQYF.

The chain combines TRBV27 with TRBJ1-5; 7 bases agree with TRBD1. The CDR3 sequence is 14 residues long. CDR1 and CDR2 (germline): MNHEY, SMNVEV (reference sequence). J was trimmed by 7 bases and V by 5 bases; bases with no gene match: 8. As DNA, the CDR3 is TGTGCCAGCAGTATAGACAGGGTGGAACAGCCCCAGCATTTT. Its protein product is CASSIDRVEQPQHF.

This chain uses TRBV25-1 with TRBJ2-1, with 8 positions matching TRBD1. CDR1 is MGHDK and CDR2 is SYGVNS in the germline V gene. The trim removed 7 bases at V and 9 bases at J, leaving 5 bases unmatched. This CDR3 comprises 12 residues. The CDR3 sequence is CASNQGASEQFF. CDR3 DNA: TGTGCCAGCAACCAGGGGGCGAGTGAGCAGTTCTTC. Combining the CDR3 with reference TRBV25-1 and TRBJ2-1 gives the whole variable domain EADIYQTPRYLVIGTGKKITLECSQTMGHDKMYWYQQDPGMELHLIHYSYGVNSTEKGDLSSESTVSRIRTEHFPLTLESARPSHTSQYLCASNQGASEQFFGPGTRLTVL.

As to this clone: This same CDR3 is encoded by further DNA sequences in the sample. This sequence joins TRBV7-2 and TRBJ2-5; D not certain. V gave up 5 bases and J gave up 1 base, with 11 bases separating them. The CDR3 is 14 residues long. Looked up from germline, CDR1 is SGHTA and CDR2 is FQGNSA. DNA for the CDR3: TGTGCCAGCAGCCCCGGGCTGGCCCAAGAGACCCAGTACTTC. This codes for CASSPGLAQETQYF.

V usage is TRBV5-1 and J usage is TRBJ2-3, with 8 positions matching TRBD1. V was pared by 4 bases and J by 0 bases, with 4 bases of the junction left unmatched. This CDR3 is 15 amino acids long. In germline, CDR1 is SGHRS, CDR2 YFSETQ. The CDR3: CASSDRGTSTDTQYF. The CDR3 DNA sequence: TGCGCCAGCAGCGACAGGGGCACTAGCACAGATACGCAGTATTTT. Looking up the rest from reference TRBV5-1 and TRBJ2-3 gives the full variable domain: KAGVTQTPRYLIKTRGQQVTLSCSPISGHRSVSWYQQTPGQGLQFLFEYFSETQRNKGNFPGRFSGRQFSNSRSEMNVSTLELGDSALYLCASSDRGTSTDTQYFGPGTRLTVL.

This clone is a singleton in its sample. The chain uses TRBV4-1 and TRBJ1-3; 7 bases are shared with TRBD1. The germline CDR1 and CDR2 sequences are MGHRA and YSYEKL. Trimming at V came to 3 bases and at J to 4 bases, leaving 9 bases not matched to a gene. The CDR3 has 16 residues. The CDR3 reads CASSHLDRDAGNTIYF. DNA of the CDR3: TGCGCCAGCAGCCACCTAGACAGGGACGCAGGAAACACCATATATTTT.

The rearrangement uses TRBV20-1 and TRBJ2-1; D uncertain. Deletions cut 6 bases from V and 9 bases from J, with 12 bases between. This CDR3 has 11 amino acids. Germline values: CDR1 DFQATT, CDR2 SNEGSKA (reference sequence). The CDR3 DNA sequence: TGCAGTGCGGAGAGGAAGCTTGAGCAGTTCTTC. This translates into CSAERKLEQFF.

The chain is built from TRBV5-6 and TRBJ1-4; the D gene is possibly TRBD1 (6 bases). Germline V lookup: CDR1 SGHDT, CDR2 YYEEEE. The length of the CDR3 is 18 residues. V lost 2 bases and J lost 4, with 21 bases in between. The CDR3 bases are TGTGCCAGCAGCTTTCTCGGACAGTTCAAAGGGAATAATGAAAAACTGTTTTTT. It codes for CASSFLGQFKGNNEKLFF.